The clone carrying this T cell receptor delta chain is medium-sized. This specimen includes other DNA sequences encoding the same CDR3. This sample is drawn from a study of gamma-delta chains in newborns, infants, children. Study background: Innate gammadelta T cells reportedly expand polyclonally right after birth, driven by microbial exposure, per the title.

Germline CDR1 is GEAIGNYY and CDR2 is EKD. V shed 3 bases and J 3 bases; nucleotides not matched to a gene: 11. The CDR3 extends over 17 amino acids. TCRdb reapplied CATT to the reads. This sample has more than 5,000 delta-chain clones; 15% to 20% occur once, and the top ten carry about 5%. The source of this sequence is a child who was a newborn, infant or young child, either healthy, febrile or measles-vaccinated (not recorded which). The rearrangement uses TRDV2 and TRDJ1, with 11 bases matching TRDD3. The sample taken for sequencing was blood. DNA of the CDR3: TGTGCCTGTGACCCTGTCAACTGGGGGATAAGTGCCGATAAACTCATCTTT. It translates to CACDPVNWGISADKLIF.